One and the same sample provided the 29 T cell receptor beta chains below, sequenced in a study of T cells in Graves' hyperthyroidism and ophthalmopathy. There were TCR beta CDR3 regions amplified from RNA transcripts. The HTBI set primed first-round TCR CDR3 RT-PCR. MiXCR was run by TCRdb on the multiplex PCR reads, yielding one entry per CDR3 protein. The repertoire has around 450,000 distinct CDR3 sequences, about a sixth of them found once; the top ten carry roughly 14%. Sequenced input: blood. All receptors derive from a woman under 30 with Graves' hyperthyroidism.

This clonotype was counted at least ten times. The gene calls are TRBV7-2 and TRBJ2-7, with a tentative D call TRBD2 (6 bases). The ends were cut back, 4 bases at V and 1 base at J, with 11 bases in the middle. CDR3 size: 14 residues. CDR1 and CDR2 (germline): SGHTA, FQGNSA. CDR3 sequence reads: CASSYGTSSYEQYF. DNA for the CDR3: TGTGCCAGCAGCTACGGGACTTCGTCCTACGAGCAGTACTTC.

The chain couples TRBV7-9 to TRBJ2-2; 13 positions match TRBD2. The CDR3 spans 16 residues. Germline values: CDR1 SEHNR, CDR2 FQNEAQ (reference sequence). V lost 3 bases to trimming and J lost 7 bases; unmatched junction nucleotides: 5. For the CDR3, the DNA is TGTGCCAGCAGCTTCCGACTAGCGGGGGGACTCGGGGAGCTGTTTTTT. Amino acid sequence: CASSFRLAGGLGELFF.

In this sample, this clonotype turned up many times. The chain joins TRBV12-3 or TRBV12-4 to TRBJ1-6; 9 bases match TRBD1. The V segment lost 5 bases and the J segment 4 bases; nucleotides outside the gene matches: 12. The CDR3 has 18 amino acids. CDR3 bases: TGTGCCAGCAGTCAGACGGGACAGGGCCGTTCTTATAATTCACCCCTCCACTTT. Its translation is CASSQTGQGRSYNSPLHF.

This clonotype was recorded at least ten times. This chain joins TRBV20-1 and TRBJ2-4, with TRBD1 matching over 10 bases. V gave up 3 bases and J gave up 6 bases; unmatched junction bases: 8. The CDR3 is 15 amino acids. The germline V gene encodes CDR1 DFQATT and CDR2 SNEGSKA (reference sequence). The CDR3 reads CSASPGQGPGNIQYF. CDR3 DNA sequence: TGCAGTGCTAGTCCGGGACAGGGGCCGGGAAACATTCAGTACTTC.

J is TRBJ2-6 and V is TRBV3-1; tentatively, D is TRBD2 (5 bases). V shed 4 bases and J shed 0 bases, with 13 bases lying between them. The CDR3 covers 17 residues. CDR1 and CDR2 (germline): LGHDT, YNNKEL (reference sequence). The CDR3 sequence: CASSPFLEVSGANVLTF. For the CDR3, the DNA is TGTGCCAGCAGCCCATTTTTGGAGGTCTCTGGGGCCAACGTCCTGACTTTC.

This clonotype was detected many times. The chain employs TRBV3-1 and TRBJ2-5; tentatively, D is TRBD1 or TRBD2 (5 bases each). The CDR3 is 17 amino acids. Germline assignment: CDR1 LGHDT and CDR2 YNNKEL (reference sequence). Trimming shortened V by 0 bases and J by 2 bases, and 16 bases separated the two germline ends. DNA of the CDR3: TGTGCCAGCAGCCAAGAGCATGCGTGGGGGAATCAAGAGACCCAGTACTTC. This encodes CASSQEHAWGNQETQYF.

This clonotype was seen many times. The chain recombines TRBV14 with TRBJ1-2; no clear D gene. Germline CDR1 and CDR2: SGHDN and FVKESK. The CDR3 has 12 amino acids. V was shortened by 3 bases and J by 4 bases, with 6 bases between the two germline ends. As DNA, the CDR3 is TGTGCCAGCAGCCAGGGTCCCTATGGCTACACCTTC. Translated: CASSQGPYGYTF.

This clonotype was observed many times. The chain employs TRBV3-1 and TRBJ2-7, with TRBD2 matching 10 bases. The CDR3 has 15 residues. The V segment lost 1 base and the J segment 3 bases; nucleotides outside the gene matches: 3. CDR1 is LGHDT, CDR2 YNNKEL, per germline (reference sequence). The CDR3 here is CASSQVPSGSYEQYF. The CDR3 DNA reads TGTGCCAGCAGCCAAGTCCCTAGCGGGAGCTACGAGCAGTACTTC.

This clonotype was picked up many times. V usage is TRBV6-1 and J usage is TRBJ2-7; no clear D. The V gene lost 6 bases and the J gene lost 2 bases, with 17 bases spanning the gap. Germline V lookup: CDR1 MNHNS, CDR2 SASEGT. This CDR3 contains 15 residues. CDR3 bases: TGTGCCAGCAGAGATTTACCGGGTCCGACCTACGAGCAGTACTTC. Protein: CASRDLPGPTYEQYF.

This clonotype was seen only a few times. This chain uses TRBV7-9 with TRBJ2-1, with TRBD1 identical over 9 bases. CDR3 length: 15 amino acids. Trimming removed 1 base from V and 6 bases from J; junction bases left unmatched: 4. Germline-derived CDR1 and CDR2 are SEHNR and FQNEAQ (reference sequence). CDR3 sequence (DNA): TGTGCCAGCAGCTTAGGCGGGACAGGGTTCAATGAGCAGTTCTTC. The encoded protein is CASSLGGTGFNEQFF. The full variable domain, with the rest looked up from reference TRBV7-9 and TRBJ2-1, is DTGVSQNPRHKITKRGQNVTFRCDPISEHNRLYWYRQTLGQGPEFLTYFQNEAQLEKSRLLSDRFSAERPKGSFSTLEIQRTEQGDSAMYLCASSLGGTGFNEQFFGPGTRLTVL.

Many counts were recorded for this clonotype. The chain employs TRBV3-1 and TRBJ2-1, with D uncertain. CDR1 and CDR2 (germline): LGHDT, YNNKEL (reference sequence). The CDR3 is 15 amino acids. With 2 bases removed from V and 0 bases from J, the gap between germline ends came to 8 bases. CDR3 sequence (DNA): TGTGCCAGCAGCCAATCGCCCCTCTCCTACAATGAGCAGTTCTTC. It encodes CASSQSPLSYNEQFF.

Worth noting for this clonotype: This sequence may be a read error, since a much larger clone differs from it by one base. The gene calls are TRBV28 and TRBJ1-1; TRBD1 might be the D (5 bases). The CDR3 extends over 15 amino acids. With 5 bases removed from V and 1 base from J, the gap between germline ends came to 14 bases. From germline, CDR1 is MDHEN and CDR2 SYDVKM. CDR3 sequence (DNA): TGTGCCAGCAGTAGGATCGGGACGGCGAACACTGAAGCTTTCTTT. It specifies CASSRIGTANTEAFF.

The table lists this clonotype with many counts. CDR3 region: CASSDARPGPYGYTF. The CDR3 nucleotides read TGTGCCAGCAGTGATGCTCGGCCCGGGCCCTATGGCTACACCTTC. The rearrangement uses TRBV2 and TRBJ1-2, with unresolved D. The germline V and J ends were trimmed by 3 bases and 4 bases, with 15 bases remaining between them. This CDR3 is built from 15 residues. Per the germline V gene, CDR1 is SNHLY and CDR2 is FYNNEI. The full variable domain, in which reference TRBV2 and TRBJ1-2 provide the parts outside the CDR3, is EPEVTQTPSHQVTQMGQEVILRCVPISNHLYFYWYRQILGQKVEFLVSFYNNEISEKSEIFDDQFSVERPDGSNFTLKIRSTKLEDSAMYFCASSDARPGPYGYTFGSGTRLTVV.

The chain carries TRBV28 and TRBJ1-5; 9 bases are a match to TRBD1. V lost 5 bases, J lost 3 bases, and 5 bases stayed unmatched. The CDR3 is 15 amino acids. In germline, CDR1 is MDHEN, CDR2 SYDVKM. CDR3 in amino acids: CASSGGDRDNQPQHF. The CDR3 region has the DNA TGTGCCAGCAGTGGAGGGGACAGGGACAATCAGCCCCAGCATTTT.

V and J are TRBV6-1 and TRBJ2-7, with a tentative D call TRBD2 (6 bases). The CDR3 has 13 residues. V gave up 8 bases and J gave up 5 bases, with 16 bases separating them. In germline, CDR1 is MNHNS, CDR2 SASEGT. In DNA, the CDR3 is TGTGCCAGCGGGGAGTTTGGGAGGAACGAGCAGTACTTC. This encodes CASGEFGRNEQYF.

This clonotype has a handful of counts. This chain joins TRBV10-3 and TRBJ1-1; D perhaps matches TRBD1 (5 bases). V was pared by 6 bases and J by 0 bases, with 14 bases between. This CDR3 is built from 15 residues. Germline V gene data show CDR1 as ENHRY and CDR2 as SYGVKD. In nucleotides, the CDR3 is TGTGCCATCAGGGGTGAGGGGACCCTGAACACTGAAGCTTTCTTT. Translated: CAIRGEGTLNTEAFF.

The V call is TRBV7-6, the J call TRBJ2-1; 14 bases are a match to TRBD2. The CDR3 extends over 15 amino acids. The ends lost 5 bases at V and 12 bases at J; junction bases unmatched: 9. CDR1 SGHVS and CDR2 FNYEAQ come from the germline V gene. The CDR3 is CASSPGTSGSSGQFF. The CDR3 bases are TGTGCCAGCAGCCCAGGGACTAGCGGGAGCTCAGGGCAGTTCTTC. Supplemented by reference TRBV7-6 and TRBJ2-1, the full variable domain reads GAGVSQSPRYKVTKRGQDVALRCDPISGHVSLYWYRQALGQGPEFLTYFNYEAQQDKSGLPNDRFSAERPEGSISTLTIQRTEQRDSAMYRCASSPGTSGSSGQFFGPGTRLTVL.

Many counts were recorded for this clonotype. The chain uses TRBV27 and TRBJ2-3, with 11 bases fitting TRBD2. With 6 bases clipped from V and 4 bases from J, the junction kept 12 bases outside the gene matches. Germline V gene data show CDR1 as MNHEY and CDR2 as SMNVEV (reference sequence). The CDR3 has 17 residues. This chain's CDR3 is CASSPLLAGGPSDTQYF. CDR3 sequence (DNA): TGTGCCAGCAGCCCCCTTTTAGCGGGAGGGCCGTCAGATACGCAGTATTTT.

This clonotype was found a few times. The rearrangement uses TRBV15 and TRBJ2-1; the match to TRBD2 covers 7 bases. Germline lookup yields CDR1 LNHNV and CDR2 YYDKDF (reference sequence). There are 16 residues in the CDR3. Losses at the gene ends were 5 bases for V and 5 bases for J; bases not matched to a gene: 12. CDR3: CATSAPGAGHHNEQFF. The CDR3 bases are TGTGCCACCAGCGCCCCGGGAGCGGGGCACCACAATGAGCAGTTCTTC.

This clonotype was observed a few times. The V and J genes are TRBV7-3 and TRBJ2-3; 11 positions agree with TRBD2. Unmatched junction bases numbered 15, after V lost 1 base and J lost 0 bases. CDR1 and CDR2 from the germline V gene are SGHTA and FQGTGA. CDR3 length: 21 amino acids. Here the CDR3 DNA reads TGTGCCAGCAGCTTAAGTCGCCTTTCTAGCGGGAGGTTCAATAGCACAGATACGCAGTATTTT. Translation gives CASSLSRLSSGRFNSTDTQYF.

This clonotype was counted at least ten times. V and J are TRBV12-3 or TRBV12-4 and TRBJ2-2; TRBD1 agrees at 9 bases. The CDR3 is 17 amino acids. V was pared by 5 bases and J by 0 bases, with 7 bases of the junction left unmatched. CDR3 DNA sequence: TGTGCCAGCAGTCCACGGACAGGGGCCACGAACACCGGGGAGCTGTTTTTT. It codes for CASSPRTGATNTGELFF.

The sample holds many counts of this clonotype. This chain uses TRBV6-1 with TRBJ2-5, with 8 bases fitting TRBD2. Trimming cost V 6 bases and J 2 bases; bases outside gene matches: 8. Germline CDR1 reads MNHNS; CDR2 reads SASEGT. This CDR3 is built from 15 residues. CDR3 in amino acids: CASSTAGGVQETQYF. The CDR3 DNA follows: TGTGCCAGCAGCACCGCGGGGGGCGTACAAGAGACCCAGTACTTC.

The chain is built from TRBV29-1 and TRBJ2-3, with a weak D call TRBD2 (6 bases). The CDR3 consists of 13 residues. V shed 4 bases and J shed 1 base, with 9 bases lying between them. The germline CDR1 and CDR2 sequences are SQVTM and ANQGSEA. The CDR3 reads CSVVGSGTDTQYF. CDR3 DNA: TGCAGCGTTGTCGGGAGTGGCACAGATACGCAGTATTTT.

This clonotype has ten or more counts. The chain has TRBV12-3 or TRBV12-4 and TRBJ2-2; D may be TRBD1 (6 bases). The CDR3 length is 15 residues. With 6 bases removed from V and 0 bases from J, the gap between germline ends came to 11 bases. The CDR3 nucleotides read TGTGCCAGCAGGCGCAGGGGTTCGAACACCGGGGAGCTGTTTTTT. It yields the protein CASRRRGSNTGELFF.

This clonotype was recorded many times. J is TRBJ2-3 and V is TRBV7-9; 7 positions match TRBD1. CDR1 is SEHNR, CDR2 FQNEAQ, per germline (reference sequence). V lost 6 bases, J lost 2 bases, and 8 bases stayed unmatched. CDR3 size: 15 residues. The CDR3 region is CASSNSDRTTDTQYF. The CDR3 DNA is TGTGCCAGCAGTAACTCGGACAGGACCACAGATACGCAGTATTTT.

The J gene is TRBJ2-7, the V gene TRBV6-1; 7 nucleotides agree with TRBD1. The CDR3 has 15 residues. Germline V gives CDR1 MNHNS, CDR2 SASEGT. The ends lost 5 bases at V and 5 bases at J; junction bases unmatched: 12. The chain's CDR3 is CASSPTTPGQHEQYF. The CDR3 DNA reads TGTGCCAGCAGTCCCACAACCCCGGGACAGCACGAGCAGTACTTC.

This clonotype has a handful of counts. The V gene is TRBV7-2, the J gene TRBJ1-5; no firm D call. V was trimmed by 0 bases and J by 4 bases, leaving 4 bases between them. The CDR3 has 13 amino acids. From germline, CDR1 is SGHTA and CDR2 FQGNSA. Written as DNA, the CDR3 is TGTGCCAGCAGCTTAGCGCAAAATCAGCCCCAGCATTTT. Translating it yields CASSLAQNQPQHF.

V usage is TRBV20-1 and J usage is TRBJ1-1; TRBD1 is a possible D gene (5 bases). Germline V gene lookup returns CDR1 DFQATT and CDR2 SNEGSKA (reference sequence). CDR3 length equals 14 residues. V was clipped by 6 bases and J by 1 base, with 15 bases between them. For the CDR3, the DNA is TGCAGTGCCATCGACAGAGGGTGGAACACTGAAGCTTTCTTT. This sequence encodes CSAIDRGWNTEAFF.

At least ten counts were recorded for this clonotype. The CDR3 is CASSLEYEQYF. The CDR3 DNA sequence: TGTGCCAGCAGCTTGGAGTACGAGCAGTACTTC. The chain links TRBV11-2 to TRBJ2-7, with unresolved D. Trimming cost V 3 bases and J 4 bases, with 4 bases left between them. CDR1 and CDR2 from the germline V gene are SGHAT and FQNNGV. CDR3 size: 11 residues.